This TCR beta chain was recovered during a study of control samples from healthy donors and cancer patients. This CDR3 has 15 amino acids. The J segment lost 4 bases and the V segment lost 0 bases, leaving 4 bases of the junction unmatched. CDR1 SGDLS and CDR2 YYNGEE come from the germline V gene. Assay used: immunoSEQ multiplex PCR; TCRdb lists only in-frame clones, some missing. The table records about 50,000 clones, more than 70% of them present only once. Sequences were obtained from PBMCs. The rearrangement joins TRBV9 to TRBJ2-1, with 7 bases lining up with TRBD2. The sequence was collected from a man between 50 and 59 years old with head and neck cancer. The CDR3 sequence is CASSVGPSGYNEQFF. CDR3 nucleotides: TGTGCCAGCAGCGTAGGTCCTAGCGGATACAATGAGCAGTTCTTC.